The TCR beta chain under discussion was sequenced for a study of control samples from healthy donors and cancer patients. The table came from immunoSEQ multiplex PCR; TCRdb's copy has only in-frame clones and leaves some out. The sample holds 70,000 or so clones, about four fifths seen once. The CDR3 is 17 residues long. Trimming cost V 2 bases and J 0 bases, with 13 bases left between them. Per the germline V gene, CDR1 is ENHRY and CDR2 is SYGVKD. The specimen was blood. The J gene is TRBJ2-2, the V gene TRBV10-3; D possibly corresponds to TRBD2 (5 bases). The TCR originated in a man in his fifties in good health. CDR3 loop: CAISELTRRSNTGELFF. Here the CDR3 DNA reads TGTGCCATCAGTGAGCTTACAAGGAGGTCGAACACCGGGGAGCTGTTTTTT.